Below, 23 T cell receptor beta chains from the same sample are listed, as sequenced in a study of T cell responses to AZD1222 COVID-19 vaccine. Here immunoSEQ multiplex PCR was the method, and the copy in TCRdb shows in-frame clones only, minus some. The data hold 95,000 to 150,000 clones, with 85% to 90% observed a single time. This material consisted of peripheral blood, taken on day 0 of AZD1222 vaccination. The receptors were gathered from an adult in good health.

The chain is built from TRBV4-2 and TRBJ2-3, with D possibly called TRBD1 or TRBD2 (6 bases each). This CDR3 has 15 amino acids. The germline V gene encodes CDR1 LGHNA and CDR2 YNFKEQ. V was trimmed by 4 bases and J by 6 bases, leaving 17 bases between them. The CDR3 sequence: CASSRRFGGQDTQYF. Here the CDR3 DNA reads TGTGCCAGCAGCCGAAGGTTCGGGGGCCAGGATACGCAGTATTTT.

Only a few counts were recorded for this clone. V and J are TRBV2 and TRBJ2-1; 12 nucleotides agree with TRBD1. There are 15 residues in the CDR3. Germline V gene lookup returns CDR1 SNHLY and CDR2 FYNNEI. Losses at the gene ends were 5 bases for V and 9 bases for J; bases not matched to a gene: 8. CDR3 region: CASSYLGQGAGEQFF. Here the CDR3 DNA reads TGTGCCAGCAGTTATCTGGGACAGGGGGCGGGTGAGCAGTTCTTC.

The J gene is TRBJ2-2, the V gene TRBV5-1; 9 positions agree with TRBD2. CDR3 length: 19 amino acids. The V gene end was trimmed by 4 bases and the J gene end by 0 bases; junction bases not matched to a gene: 13. In germline, CDR1 is SGHRS, CDR2 YFSETQ. In DNA, the CDR3 is TGCGCCAGCAGCCTTGGCTCTAGCGGGGACCTCGCGAACACCGGGGAGCTGTTTTTT. Translating it yields CASSLGSSGDLANTGELFF. The full variable domain, with the rest looked up from reference TRBV5-1 and TRBJ2-2, is KAGVTQTPRYLIKTRGQQVTLSCSPISGHRSVSWYQQTPGQGLQFLFEYFSETQRNKGNFPGRFSGRQFSNSRSEMNVSTLELGDSALYLCASSLGSSGDLANTGELFFGEGSRLTVL.

This clone came up once. V gene TRBV19 combines with J gene TRBJ2-3; unclear D gene. The CDR3 length is 12 residues. Germline loops: CDR1 LNHDA, CDR2 SQIVND (reference sequence). The V and J ends lost 1 base and 5 bases respectively, with 4 bases between them. The CDR3 coding sequence is TGTGCCAGTAGTATAGTGGGAGATACGCAGTATTTT. Amino acids: CASSIVGDTQYF.

The chain uses TRBV12-3 or TRBV12-4 and TRBJ1-2; the D gene is possibly TRBD1 (5 bases). The CDR3 has 11 residues. Trimming pared 8 bases from V and 8 bases from J, leaving 12 bases between. This CDR3 reads CASRAGLGYTF. The CDR3 DNA follows: TGTGCCAGCCGCGCAGGGCTCGGCTACACCTTC.

The chain joins TRBV14 to TRBJ1-2, with a possible D match to TRBD1 (5 bases). Germline CDR1 is SGHDN and CDR2 is FVKESK. The CDR3 runs 14 residues. Trimming took off 4 bases at V and 5 bases at J, with 14 bases between the two ends. This CDR3 is CASSPSGQVYGYTF. The DNA of the CDR3 is TGTGCCAGCAGCCCTAGTGGACAAGTTTATGGCTACACCTTC.

The chain combines TRBV4-1 with TRBJ2-7; TRBD2 agrees at 8 bases. CDR3 length: 17 residues. Trimming removed 4 bases from V and 1 base from J; junction bases left unmatched: 12. Germline CDR1 reads MGHRA; CDR2 reads YSYEKL. CDR3 residues: CASSPGRAGGRSYEQYF. The CDR3 DNA reads TGCGCCAGCAGCCCGGGGCGGGCGGGAGGCCGATCCTACGAGCAGTACTTC.

J is TRBJ2-3 and V is TRBV19; 11 bases align to TRBD2. V lost 6 bases, J lost 10 bases, and 12 bases stayed unmatched. This CDR3 region has 15 residues. Germline V gene sequence: CDR1 LNHDA, CDR2 SQIVND (reference sequence). For the CDR3, the DNA is TGTGCCAGTAGGTCAAAGGGGACTAGCGGTGGTCCGCAGTATTTT. Its translation: CASRSKGTSGGPQYF.

This chain uses TRBV5-8 with TRBJ2-1; D is possibly TRBD1 (6 bases). CDR3 size: 16 residues. Trimming stripped 1 base from V and 1 base from J, with 12 bases between. Germline loops: CDR1 SGHTS, CDR2 YDEGEE. The CDR3 DNA follows: TGTGCCAGCAGCTTGAAGAGGGGGACATCCTACAATGAGCAGTTCTTC. This gives the protein CASSLKRGTSYNEQFF.

The DNA for the CDR3 is TGTGCCAGCAGCGTCCGTGGGAGGGGCGAGACCCAGTACTTC. The encoded protein is CASSVRGRGETQYF. The gene calls are TRBV9 and TRBJ2-5; TRBD2 aligns across 7 bases. The CDR3 runs to 14 residues. Germline V gene lookup returns CDR1 SGDLS and CDR2 YYNGEE. The junction had 6 bases not matched to a gene; V was cut back by 2 bases and J by 5 bases.

The count of this clone is one. The rearrangement links TRBV5-6 to TRBJ1-4; D is undetermined. CDR1 is SGHDT, CDR2 YYEEEE, per germline. The CDR3 has 14 amino acids. V shed 1 base and J shed 8 bases, with 12 bases lying between them. CDR3 sequence reads: CASSLLQEGEKLFF. The CDR3 DNA reads TGTGCCAGCAGCTTGCTTCAAGAGGGAGAAAAACTGTTTTTT.

The V call is TRBV5-5, the J call TRBJ1-4; D is unclear. The V and J ends lost 7 bases and 1 base respectively, with 5 bases between them. The CDR3 runs to 12 residues. Germline V CDR1 and CDR2: SGHKS, YYEKEE (reference sequence). The CDR3 loop is CASGVTNEKLFF. The CDR3 DNA is TGTGCCAGCGGGGTAACTAATGAAAAACTGTTTTTT. The full variable domain, with the rest looked up from reference TRBV5-5 and TRBJ1-4, is DAGVTQSPTHLIKTRGQQVTLRCSPISGHKSVSWYQQVLGQGPQFIFQYYEKEERGRGNFPDRFSARQFPNYSSELNVNALLLGDSALYLCASGVTNEKLFFGSGTQLSVL.

This rearrangement joins TRBV18 to TRBJ2-2; no firm D call. Trimming stripped 2 bases from V and 3 bases from J, with 1 base between. The CDR3 runs to 12 residues. Germline values: CDR1 KGHSH, CDR2 LQKENI. CDR3 protein: CASSPYTGELFF. The CDR3 DNA reads as TGTGCCAGCTCACCATACACCGGGGAGCTGTTTTTT.

This clone was seen only once. The rearrangement uses TRBV5-5 and TRBJ2-1; TRBD2 aligns across 12 bases. The CDR3 totals 16 residues. J gave up 2 bases and V 3 bases, and 3 bases lay outside the gene matches. Germline CDR1 SGHKS, CDR2 YYEKEE (reference sequence). CDR3 sequence (DNA): TGTGCCAGCAGCTGGGGACTAGCGGGTCCCTACAATGAGCAGTTCTTC. This translates into CASSWGLAGPYNEQFF.

The chain employs TRBV19 and TRBJ2-6; 8 bases align to TRBD2. This CDR3 is 16 amino acids long. CDR1 is LNHDA and CDR2 is SQIVND in the germline V gene (reference sequence). Germline trimming cut 6 bases from V and 2 bases from J; bases unmatched to any gene: 6. The CDR3 is CASSIGGVAGANVLTF. CDR3 DNA sequence: TGTGCCAGTAGCATCGGGGGGGTAGCTGGGGCCAACGTCCTGACTTTC.

The J gene is TRBJ2-5, the V gene TRBV6-5; no clear D. The CDR3 spans 13 residues. Trimming removed 4 bases from V and 6 bases from J, with 12 bases in between. From germline, CDR1 is MNHEY and CDR2 SVGAGI. CDR3 amino acids: CASSSWLVKTQYF. The CDR3 bases are TGTGCCAGCAGTTCCTGGTTGGTCAAGACCCAGTACTTC.

This sequence joins TRBV5-1 and TRBJ1-1, with unresolved D. Trimming left V 0 bases short and J 1 base short, with 13 bases between. The CDR3 sequence is 16 residues long. Germline CDR1 is SGHRS and CDR2 is YFSETQ. The CDR3 sequence is CASSLEPPGRNTEAFF. The CDR3 DNA sequence: TGCGCCAGCAGCTTGGAACCCCCGGGGAGGAACACTGAAGCTTTCTTT.

The chain employs TRBV11-2 and TRBJ2-1, with 8 bases identical to TRBD2. Germline assignment: CDR1 SGHAT and CDR2 FQNNGV. CDR3 size: 17 residues. V was clipped by 4 bases and J by 2 bases; unmatched bases: 10. In nucleotides, the CDR3 is TGTGCCAGCAGCTCCGGTCGGGCGGGGGGCCCCTACAATGAGCAGTTCTTC. It translates to CASSSGRAGGPYNEQFF.

The chain couples TRBV28 to TRBJ1-2; D perhaps matches TRBD1 (6 bases). With 5 bases removed from V and 7 bases from J, the gap between germline ends came to 23 bases. CDR3 size: 16 residues. Germline loops: CDR1 MDHEN, CDR2 SYDVKM. CDR3 in DNA: TGTGCCAGCAGTCCCCCCTCTGGGGCGGGGGGCGTTGGCTACACCTTC. As protein: CASSPPSGAGGVGYTF.

On this clone: This CDR3 is also generated by other DNA sequences in the sample. This chain joins TRBV2 and TRBJ2-7, with no clear D. V lost 7 bases to trimming and J lost 2 bases, with 9 bases between them. Looked up from germline, CDR1 is SNHLY and CDR2 is FYNNEI. The length of the CDR3 is 12 residues. Written as DNA, the CDR3 is TGTGCCAGCAAGGGCCAGACCTACGAGCAGTACTTC. Protein: CASKGQTYEQYF.

This clone was recorded once. V gene TRBV6-1 combines with J gene TRBJ2-3; 8 bases match TRBD1. Germline CDR1 is MNHNS and CDR2 is SASEGT. V lost 2 bases, J lost 5 bases, and 6 bases stayed unmatched. The CDR3 runs to 15 residues. The CDR3 reads CASSEYTGTGDTQYF. The CDR3 nucleotides are TGTGCCAGCAGTGAATACACAGGGACAGGAGATACGCAGTATTTT.

This chain connects TRBV19 to TRBJ1-2, with TRBD1 as a possible D gene (5 bases). V gave up 7 bases and J gave up 2 bases, with 20 bases separating them. Germline CDR1 is LNHDA and CDR2 is SQIVND (reference sequence). The CDR3 is 16 amino acids. Here the CDR3 reads CASKPISPDSNYGYTF. Here the CDR3 DNA reads TGTGCCAGTAAGCCTATAAGCCCCGACAGCAACTATGGCTACACCTTC.

The gene calls are TRBV6-5 and TRBJ1-5; the D gene is possibly TRBD1 (5 bases). V was shortened by 6 bases and J by 0 bases, with 9 bases between the two germline ends. The CDR3 covers 14 residues. Germline V gene sequence: CDR1 MNHEY, CDR2 SVGAGI. CDR3 coding DNA: TGTGCCAGCAGGCCGGGGGGTAGCAATCAGCCCCAGCATTTT. Translating it yields CASRPGGSNQPQHF.